Listed here are 28 T cell receptor beta chains from one sample, sequenced in a study of cytomegalovirus exposure and HLA in healthy donors. It was with 60 Vbeta and 13 Jbeta primers that the PCR ran. Data came from immunoSEQ multiplex PCR; TCRdb stores just in-frame clones and leaves some out. The table for this sample gives roughly 120,000 clones. The material sequenced was PBMCs. The source of these receptors is a young man in good health and CMV-seronegative.

The chain joins TRBV4-1 to TRBJ1-2; D gene uncertain. Trimming took off 6 bases at V and 0 bases at J, with 14 bases between the two ends. CDR3 length: 15 amino acids. CDR1 and CDR2 (germline): MGHRA, YSYEKL. CDR3 loop: CASSPTLPANYGYTF. The CDR3 DNA is TGCGCCAGCAGTCCTACCCTGCCGGCTAACTATGGCTACACCTTC.

V usage is TRBV19 and J usage is TRBJ2-2; D call uncertain. Germline V lookup: CDR1 LNHDA, CDR2 SQIVND (reference sequence). V lost 5 bases to trimming and J lost 3 bases, with 7 bases between them. The CDR3 loop spans 13 amino acids. Written as DNA, the CDR3 is TGTGCCAGTAGTTATCTTTACACCGGGGAGCTGTTTTTT. Residues: CASSYLYTGELFF. Based on the CDR3 plus reference TRBV19 and TRBJ2-2, the full variable domain is DGGITQSPKYLFRKEGQNVTLSCEQNLNHDAMYWYRQDPGQGLRLIYYSQIVNDFQKGDIAEGYSVSREKKESFPLTVTSAQKNPTAFYLCASSYLYTGELFFGEGSRLTVL.

The chain recombines TRBV5-1 with TRBJ2-1; 11 nucleotides match TRBD1. V gave up 4 bases and J gave up 8 bases; unmatched junction bases: 11. CDR3 length: 16 residues. The germline V gene encodes CDR1 SGHRS and CDR2 YFSETQ. CDR3 loop: CASSIYGQGAGDEQFF. CDR3 coding DNA: TGCGCCAGCAGCATATATGGACAGGGGGCCGGAGATGAGCAGTTCTTC.

The chain joins TRBV7-2 to TRBJ2-5; D not resolved. The CDR3 sequence is 15 residues long. Germline V lookup: CDR1 SGHTA, CDR2 FQGNSA. V was trimmed by 0 bases and J by 1 base, leaving 9 bases between them. Here the CDR3 reads CASSLALGPQETQYF. The CDR3 coding sequence is TGTGCCAGCAGCTTAGCGCTTGGGCCCCAAGAGACCCAGTACTTC.

The chain combines TRBV4-1 with TRBJ2-3; TRBD2 matches at 10 bases. V shed 2 bases, J shed 6 bases, and the junction held 5 bases outside the gene matches. CDR3 size: 15 residues. Germline V gene sequence: CDR1 MGHRA, CDR2 YSYEKL. This CDR3 reads CASSQPSGRGDTQYF. CDR3 coding DNA: TGCGCCAGCAGCCAACCTAGCGGGAGAGGCGATACGCAGTATTTT.

V usage is TRBV4-1 and J usage is TRBJ1-4; 7 nucleotides line up with TRBD1. CDR1 MGHRA and CDR2 YSYEKL come from the germline V gene. V was pared by 0 bases and J by 0 bases, with 7 bases of the junction left unmatched. The CDR3 has 18 residues. CDR3 in amino acids: CASSQDTGQISTNEKLFF. The CDR3 nucleotides read TGCGCCAGCAGCCAAGATACGGGACAGATATCAACTAATGAAAAACTGTTTTTT.

The rearrangement joins TRBV19 to TRBJ1-1; 7 bases align to TRBD1. In germline, CDR1 is LNHDA, CDR2 SQIVND (reference sequence). Trimming took 6 bases from V and 2 from J; bases not matched to a gene: 9. This CDR3 region has 15 residues. The CDR3, as DNA: TGTGCCAGTAGGGTCAACAGGGGAGTCAACACTGAAGCTTTCTTT. Encoded protein: CASRVNRGVNTEAFF. Full variable domain (outside the CDR3, taken from reference TRBV19 and TRBJ1-1): DGGITQSPKYLFRKEGQNVTLSCEQNLNHDAMYWYRQDPGQGLRLIYYSQIVNDFQKGDIAEGYSVSREKKESFPLTVTSAQKNPTAFYLCASRVNRGVNTEAFFGQGTRLTVV.

This chain connects TRBV19 to TRBJ2-1; no reliable D call. The CDR3 totals 14 residues. With 0 bases removed from V and 9 bases from J, the gap between germline ends came to 12 bases. Germline V lookup: CDR1 LNHDA, CDR2 SQIVND (reference sequence). CDR3 sequence: CASSIDPEVVEQFF. The CDR3 bases are TGTGCCAGTAGTATAGACCCAGAGGTAGTTGAGCAGTTCTTC.

V usage is TRBV7-8 and J usage is TRBJ2-2; TRBD1 agrees at 9 bases. From germline, CDR1 is SGHVS and CDR2 FQNEAQ. Losses at the gene ends were 1 base for V and 5 bases for J; bases not matched to a gene: 2. CDR3 length: 15 residues. The CDR3 coding sequence is TGTGCCAGCAGCTTAGTGACAGGGGGAACCGGGGAGCTGTTTTTT. The encoded protein is CASSLVTGGTGELFF.

This rearrangement joins TRBV5-4 to TRBJ1-1; D possibly corresponds to TRBD1 (5 bases). Germline CDR1 reads SGHNT; CDR2 reads YYREEE (reference sequence). The CDR3 runs 13 residues. V was cut by 3 bases and J by 0 bases, with 6 bases left in between. CDR3 region: CASSWTLNTEAFF. The CDR3 DNA reads as TGTGCCAGCAGCTGGACACTGAACACTGAAGCTTTCTTT.

This chain joins TRBV30 and TRBJ1-5; 7 nucleotides match TRBD1. J gave up 2 bases and V 0 bases, and 10 bases lay outside the gene matches. Germline V lookup: CDR1 GTSNPN, CDR2 SVGIG (reference sequence). The CDR3 loop spans 17 amino acids. The chain's CDR3 is CAWSVRGADRGNQPQHF. In DNA form, the CDR3 reads TGTGCCTGGAGTGTACGTGGCGCCGACAGGGGCAATCAGCCCCAGCATTTT. Filled out from reference TRBV30 and TRBJ1-5, the complete variable domain reads SQTIHQWPATLVQPVGSPLSLECTVEGTSNPNLYWYRQAAGRGLQLLFYSVGIGQISSEVPQNLSASRPQDRQFILSSKKLLLSDSGFYLCAWSVRGADRGNQPQHFGDGTRLSIL.

The rearrangement links TRBV18 to TRBJ2-7; a possible D gene is TRBD1 (6 bases). The V end was cut by 4 bases, the J end by 2 bases, with 18 bases between. Germline CDR1 is KGHSH and CDR2 is LQKENI. There are 16 residues in the CDR3. This CDR3 is CASSLETGFLAYEQYF. In DNA, the CDR3 is TGTGCCAGCTCACTAGAGACAGGCTTTCTCGCCTACGAGCAGTACTTC.

This rearrangement joins TRBV7-2 to TRBJ2-3; the match to TRBD2 covers 13 bases. Germline CDR1 reads SGHTA; CDR2 reads FQGNSA. The CDR3 covers 16 residues. V lost 4 bases and J lost 6; bases outside the gene matches: 7. CDR3 sequence (DNA): TGTGCCAGCAGCTCTTATGAACTAGCGGGAGGGGATACGCAGTATTTT. The encoded protein is CASSSYELAGGDTQYF.

This chain uses TRBV6-6 with TRBJ1-2, with D possibly matching TRBD1 (5 bases). Germline V gives CDR1 MNHNY, CDR2 SVGAGI (reference sequence). V lost 6 bases and J lost 5, with 13 bases in between. CDR3 length: 13 residues. CDR3 residues: CASSPAQGYGYTF. CDR3 nucleotide sequence: TGTGCCAGCAGCCCCGCGCAGGGTTATGGCTACACCTTC.

The chain uses TRBV13 and TRBJ2-5; D possibly corresponds to TRBD2 (6 bases). The CDR3 sequence is 14 residues long. The germline V gene has CDR1 PRHDT and CDR2 FYEKMQ (reference sequence). V shed 6 bases and J shed 11 bases, with 22 bases lying between them. This chain's CDR3 is CASSFDRASGEQYF. In DNA, the CDR3 is TGTGCCAGCAGTTTTGACCGGGCTTCGGGAGAGCAGTACTTC.

This chain uses TRBV28 with TRBJ2-2; D is uncertain. V dropped 7 bases and J dropped 7 bases, with 13 bases sitting between them. The CDR3 runs 13 residues. Germline CDR1 MDHEN, CDR2 SYDVKM. The CDR3 DNA sequence: TGTGCCAGCACCCCGGGTCTCTTCGGGGAGCTGTTTTTT. This codes for CASTPGLFGELFF.

This chain uses TRBV7-9 with TRBJ1-4; D perhaps matches TRBD1 (6 bases). The CDR3 runs 14 residues. The V end lost 11 bases, the J end lost 0 bases, and 13 bases lay between the germline ends. The germline gives CDR1 SEHNR, CDR2 FQNEAQ (reference sequence). CDR3 in DNA: TGTGCCGGGAGAAGGACAGCAACTAATGAAAAACTGTTTTTT. Its protein is CAGRRTATNEKLFF.

The J gene is TRBJ1-3, the V gene TRBV28; D unclear. This CDR3 spans 13 amino acids. The V end was cut by 3 bases, the J end by 0 bases, with 3 bases between. Germline CDR1 reads MDHEN; CDR2 reads SYDVKM. CDR3 DNA: TGTGCCAGCAGTTTTAACTCTGGAAACACCATATATTTT. Translated: CASSFNSGNTIYF.

The V and J genes are TRBV5-4 and TRBJ2-3, with 12 bases that match TRBD2. CDR3 length equals 15 residues. From germline, CDR1 is SGHNT and CDR2 YYREEE (reference sequence). Trimming at V came to 6 bases and at J to 6 bases, leaving 8 bases not matched to a gene. DNA of the CDR3: TGTGCCAGCAACCCGGGACTAGCGGGCTGGGATACGCAGTATTTT. This codes for CASNPGLAGWDTQYF.

V gene TRBV6-1 combines with J gene TRBJ2-5; TRBD1 matches 7 bases. After removal of 6 bases from V and 1 base from J, the junction contained 5 bases not matched to a gene. Germline V CDR1 and CDR2: MNHNS, SASEGT. There are 14 residues in the CDR3. In nucleotides, the CDR3 is TGTGCCAGCAGGAGGGGGCAGCTCCAAGAGACCCAGTACTTC. Translated: CASRRGQLQETQYF.

In nucleotides, the CDR3 is TGTGCCAGTAGTATCGCGGGAGGGCCTCACGAGCAGTACTTC. Its translation: CASSIAGGPHEQYF. The V call is TRBV19, the J call TRBJ2-7, with 9 bases fitting TRBD2. The J segment lost 5 bases and the V segment lost 3 bases, leaving 5 bases of the junction unmatched. The germline V gene has CDR1 LNHDA and CDR2 SQIVND (reference sequence). This CDR3 comprises 14 residues.

V is TRBV6-5 and J is TRBJ2-2; the D is unclear. Germline V CDR1 and CDR2: MNHEY, SVGAGI. The CDR3 is 12 amino acids. The V and J ends lost 4 bases and 3 bases respectively, with 3 bases between them. This chain's CDR3 is CASSSDTGELFF. The CDR3 DNA follows: TGTGCCAGCAGTTCAGACACCGGGGAGCTGTTTTTT.

In regard to this clone: The junction does not match germline at one end; this may be a read error. J is TRBJ1-6 and V is TRBV28, with D possibly matching TRBD1 (5 bases). The CDR3 extends over 13 amino acids. The V gene's germline CDR1 is MDHEN and CDR2 SYDVKM. The CDR3 nucleotides read TGCGGCTGGGGGGGACGCGTCGATTCACCCCTCCACTTT. As protein: CGWGGRVDSPLHF. Full variable domain (outside the CDR3, taken from reference TRBV28 and TRBJ1-6): DVKVTQSSRYLVKRTGEKVFLECVQDMDHENMFWYRQDPGLGLRLIYFSYDVKMKEKGDIPEGYSVSREKKERFSLILESASTNQTSMYLCGWGGRVDSPLHFGNGTRLTVT.

V is TRBV2 and J is TRBJ2-3; TRBD1 matches 8 bases. The CDR3 covers 15 residues. The V gene's germline CDR1 is SNHLY and CDR2 FYNNEI. V dropped 6 bases and J dropped 9; count of bases not matched to a gene: 14. The CDR3 region is CASSPDRGGFVTQYF. DNA for the CDR3: TGTGCCAGCAGCCCTGACAGGGGCGGGTTTGTCACGCAGTATTTT.

The chain links TRBV6-1 to TRBJ2-5; no firm D call. The DNA end lines up better with TRBJ2-7; the J call may be wrong. This CDR3 is built from 13 residues. Germline V gene sequence: CDR1 MNHNS, CDR2 SASEGT. The CDR3 reads CASSLTNSYEQYF. The DNA of the CDR3 is TGTGCCAGCAGCCTTACAAACAGCTACGAGCAGTACTTC.

The chain joins TRBV5-5 to TRBJ1-2, with a possible D match to TRBD1 (6 bases). The CDR3 has 14 amino acids. V was pared by 4 bases and J by 7 bases, with 17 bases between. The germline V gene has CDR1 SGHKS and CDR2 YYEKEE (reference sequence). The CDR3 loop is CASSTLTGTGGYTF. The CDR3 DNA is TGTGCCAGCAGCACCCTGACAGGCACTGGTGGCTACACCTTC.

The chain couples TRBV27 to TRBJ2-7; D may be TRBD1 (6 bases). V was clipped by 5 bases and J by 3 bases, with 17 bases between them. CDR1 and CDR2 from the germline V gene are MNHEY and SMNVEV (reference sequence). The CDR3 runs 15 residues. The CDR3 DNA reads TGTGCCAGCAGTGCGCTAGGGGAAGGGGGCTACGAGCAGTACTTC. This gives the protein CASSALGEGGYEQYF.

This rearrangement joins TRBV5-5 to TRBJ2-1; 8 nucleotides match TRBD2. The CDR3 has 17 amino acids. V lost 1 base and J lost 3; bases outside the gene matches: 9. Germline assignment: CDR1 SGHKS and CDR2 YYEKEE (reference sequence). CDR3 DNA: TGTGCCAGCAGCTTGAAGGGGCGGGAGGTATTCTACAATGAGCAGTTCTTC. The encoded protein is CASSLKGREVFYNEQFF.